This entry lists 19 T cell receptor beta chains sequenced from one sample in a study of blood T cell repertoires in COVID-19. Measured with immunoSEQ multiplex PCR; TCRdb has only the in-frame clones, and not every one. The sample comprises about 98,000 clones, approximately 86% of which are singletons, and roughly 5.2% rests with the top ten. The sample was peripheral blood. The receptor set was obtained from a woman in her forties or fifties with COVID-19, enrolled during active disease.

A single count supports this clone. The chain joins TRBV9 to TRBJ2-5; 9 bases match TRBD2. CDR1 and CDR2 from the germline V gene are SGDLS and YYNGEE. The CDR3 loop spans 15 amino acids. J gave up 5 bases and V 0 bases, and 5 bases lay outside the gene matches. The DNA of the CDR3 is TGTGCCAGCAGCGTAGTAGGGACTAGCTCCGAGACCCAGTACTTC. Its protein product is CASSVVGTSSETQYF.

The V gene is TRBV30, the J gene TRBJ1-2; D uncertain. This CDR3 region has 13 residues. The germline gives CDR1 GTSNPN, CDR2 SVGIG (reference sequence). The V and J ends lost 1 base and 4 bases respectively, with 10 bases between them. Written as DNA, the CDR3 is TGTGCCTGGAGTGAGCGCGGCCGCTATGGCTACACCTTC. It translates to CAWSERGRYGYTF.

The rearrangement links TRBV5-1 to TRBJ1-5, with 7 bases that match TRBD1. Unmatched junction bases numbered 6, after V lost 1 base and J lost 2 bases. Germline V gene sequence: CDR1 SGHRS, CDR2 YFSETQ. The CDR3 runs to 16 residues. Here the CDR3 reads CASSLRTGEGNQPQHF. The CDR3 coding sequence is TGCGCCAGCAGCTTGCGGACAGGCGAGGGCAATCAGCCCCAGCATTTT. The whole variable domain, filled in from reference TRBV5-1 and TRBJ1-5, reads KAGVTQTPRYLIKTRGQQVTLSCSPISGHRSVSWYQQTPGQGLQFLFEYFSETQRNKGNFPGRFSGRQFSNSRSEMNVSTLELGDSALYLCASSLRTGEGNQPQHFGDGTRLSIL.

This CDR3 reads CASSFVQGQYGGYTF. CDR3 in DNA: TGTGCCAGCAGTTTTGTACAGGGACAATATGGAGGCTACACCTTC. This chain connects TRBV28 to TRBJ1-2, with D perhaps TRBD1 (6 bases). This CDR3 is built from 15 residues. V lost 3 bases and J 8 bases, leaving 19 bases between the germline ends. Germline loops: CDR1 MDHEN, CDR2 SYDVKM.

This chain joins TRBV7-9 and TRBJ2-3; a possible D gene is TRBD2 (7 bases). Germline V gene sequence: CDR1 SEHNR, CDR2 FQNEAQ (reference sequence). Trimming shortened V by 11 bases and J by 4 bases, and 16 bases separated the two germline ends. The length of the CDR3 is 13 residues. CDR3 amino acids: CASSGGASDTQYF. The CDR3, as DNA: TGTGCCTCTAGTGGGGGGGCGTCAGATACGCAGTATTTT. The full variable domain, rest sourced from reference TRBV7-9 and TRBJ2-3, is DTGVSQNPRHKITKRGQNVTFRCDPISEHNRLYWYRQTLGQGPEFLTYFQNEAQLEKSRLLSDRFSAERPKGSFSTLEIQRTEQGDSAMYLCASSGGASDTQYFGPGTRLTVL.

The rearrangement links TRBV19 to TRBJ1-4, with 7 bases matching TRBD1. V lost 3 bases and J lost 7; bases outside the gene matches: 11. The CDR3 sequence is 16 residues long. Germline CDR1 reads LNHDA; CDR2 reads SQIVND (reference sequence). CDR3 DNA: TGTGCCAGTAGTATTACGAGGGGGCGTTTTGTTGAAAAACTGTTTTTT. Its translation: CASSITRGRFVEKLFF.

The gene calls are TRBV6-2 or TRBV6-3 and TRBJ2-7; D ambiguous. CDR3 length equals 16 residues. Germline V gene lookup returns CDR1 MNHEY and CDR2 SVGEGT. Trimming removed 2 bases at V and 3 bases at J, with 17 bases between. This CDR3 reads CASSYGPPIEYYEQYF. The DNA for the CDR3 is TGTGCCAGCAGTTACGGCCCCCCCATTGAATACTACGAGCAGTACTTC.

The CDR3: CASSSDRATEAFF. CDR3 DNA sequence: TGTGCCAGCAGCTCGGACAGGGCAACTGAAGCTTTCTTT. The genes are TRBV7-3 and TRBJ1-1; 8 bases map to TRBD1. Per the germline V gene, CDR1 is SGHTA and CDR2 is FQGTGA. This CDR3 has 13 amino acids. The trim removed 4 bases at V and 5 bases at J, leaving 3 bases unmatched.

This clone was picked up a small number of times. This rearrangement joins TRBV3-1 (or the pseudogene TRBV3-2) to TRBJ2-2, with D possibly being TRBD2 (5 bases). The CDR3 runs 15 residues. The V gene lost 5 bases and the J gene lost 0 bases, with 10 bases spanning the gap. In germline, CDR1 is LGHDT, CDR2 YNNKEL (reference sequence). CDR3 DNA sequence: TGTGCCAGCAGCAGCGGAATCGCGAACACCGGGGAGCTGTTTTTT. This codes for CASSSGIANTGELFF.

The chain recombines TRBV7-2 with TRBJ2-5; TRBD2 agrees at 11 bases. After removal of 4 bases from V and 1 base from J, the junction contained 11 bases not matched to a gene. This CDR3 spans 18 amino acids. The germline V gene encodes CDR1 SGHTA and CDR2 FQGNSA. CDR3 residues: CASSSLAGTSGSQETQYF. The CDR3 DNA sequence: TGTGCCAGCAGCTCACTCGCCGGGACTAGCGGTTCCCAAGAGACCCAGTACTTC.

This clone has more than one count but fewer than ten. This chain joins TRBV13 and TRBJ1-2; D gene ambiguous. With 4 bases removed from V and 1 base from J, the gap between germline ends came to 16 bases. The CDR3 runs to 16 residues. Germline CDR1 is PRHDT and CDR2 is FYEKMQ (reference sequence). CDR3 sequence (DNA): TGTGCCAGCAGCTCCCGGGAGGGCTCCGTTAACTATGGCTACACCTTC. It encodes CASSSREGSVNYGYTF.

CDR3 amino acids: CASSQGQGVYNEQFF. As DNA, the CDR3 is TGTGCCAGCAGCCAGGGACAGGGGGTTTACAATGAGCAGTTCTTC. The genes are TRBV7-9 and TRBJ2-1; 11 bases are a match to TRBD1. With 5 bases clipped from V and 4 bases from J, the junction kept 4 bases outside the gene matches. This CDR3 is 15 amino acids long. Per the germline V gene, CDR1 is SEHNR and CDR2 is FQNEAQ (reference sequence). Together with reference TRBV7-9 and TRBJ2-1, the CDR3 gives the full variable domain: DTGVSQNPRHKITKRGQNVTFRCDPISEHNRLYWYRQTLGQGPEFLTYFQNEAQLEKSRLLSDRFSAERPKGSFSTLEIQRTEQGDSAMYLCASSQGQGVYNEQFFGPGTRLTVL.

CDR3 in DNA: TGCGCCAGCAGCCGTTTTGGTCAGGGGGACAGCAATCAGCCCCAGCATTTT. The encoded protein is CASSRFGQGDSNQPQHF. This chain links TRBV4-1 with TRBJ1-5; TRBD1 matches 7 bases. Germline-derived CDR1 and CDR2 are MGHRA and YSYEKL. CDR3 size: 17 residues. The V and J ends lost 4 bases and 1 base, in that order; junction bases with no gene match: 10.

This clone came up a few times. The V gene is TRBV9, the J gene TRBJ2-7; 11 nucleotides line up with TRBD2. The germline gives CDR1 SGDLS, CDR2 YYNGEE. V was pared by 1 base and J by 5 bases, with 8 bases of the junction left unmatched. This CDR3 has 16 amino acids. This chain's CDR3 is CASSVSGTSGLHEQYF. CDR3 sequence (DNA): TGTGCCAGCAGCGTATCCGGGACTAGCGGCCTCCACGAGCAGTACTTC.

DNA of the CDR3: TGTGCCAGTAGGGTACTAGCGGAGCTAGCCAAAAACATTCAGTACTTC. Its protein is CASRVLAELAKNIQYF. The chain combines TRBV19 with TRBJ2-4, with 8 bases lining up with TRBD2. With 6 bases clipped from V and 0 bases from J, the junction kept 7 bases outside the gene matches. The CDR3 has 16 amino acids. Looked up from germline, CDR1 is LNHDA and CDR2 is SQIVND (reference sequence).

This clone was seen only once. The chain has TRBV11-3 and TRBJ2-3, with TRBD1 matching over 8 bases. Germline assignment: CDR1 SGHNT and CDR2 YENEEA. This CDR3 has 17 residues. V dropped 4 bases and J dropped 2; count of bases not matched to a gene: 11. CDR3 protein: CASSSRAGGQVTDTQYF. The CDR3 DNA reads as TGTGCCAGCAGCTCAAGGGCTGGGGGACAGGTCACAGATACGCAGTATTTT.

The rearrangement uses TRBV19 and TRBJ2-7, with TRBD1 as a possible D gene (5 bases). V gave up 1 base and J gave up 4 bases, with 11 bases separating them. The CDR3 contains 14 residues. Per germline, CDR1 LNHDA and CDR2 SQIVND (reference sequence). The CDR3 region is CASSIARVGYEQYF. CDR3 sequence (DNA): TGTGCCAGTAGTATAGCCAGGGTAGGGTACGAGCAGTACTTC.

The chain carries TRBV6-4 and TRBJ2-1, with 9 nucleotides matching TRBD1. From germline, CDR1 is MRHNA and CDR2 SNTAGT. This CDR3 comprises 14 residues. V was clipped by 6 bases and J by 8 bases; unmatched bases: 8. CDR3 sequence: CASRKGQGRDEQFF. The CDR3 DNA follows: TGTGCCAGCAGAAAAGGACAGGGGCGGGATGAGCAGTTCTTC.

The genes are TRBV29-1 and TRBJ2-1; 8 positions agree with TRBD1. V shed 6 bases, J shed 0 bases, and the junction held 7 bases outside the gene matches. The germline V gene has CDR1 SQVTM and CDR2 ANQGSEA. The CDR3 length is 15 residues. The CDR3 is CSVAGGWGSYNEQFF. CDR3 nucleotides: TGCAGCGTGGCAGGGGGCTGGGGCTCCTACAATGAGCAGTTCTTC.